The 29 T cell receptor beta chains given below trace back to one sample, sequenced in a study of human T cells and chemical hapten exposure. One entry per CDR3 protein, called by TCRdb with MiXCR from the RACE reads. Found here are about 130,000 distinct CDR3 sequences, around 8.2% of them singletons; the top ten hold 1.5% to 2%. Documented time point: healthy volunteer bleed at 2 weeks. From whole blood left unfractionated, total RNA was extracted. Sequencing was performed on whole blood. These receptor sequences come from a male donor in good health. Some clones in this sample may be carry-over from other donors' samples.

The chain uses TRBV5-1 and TRBJ2-7, with 8 bases lining up with TRBD1. Trimming took 2 bases from V and 5 from J; bases not matched to a gene: 9. CDR1 is SGHRS and CDR2 is YFSETQ in the germline V gene. CDR3 length: 15 residues. This CDR3 reads CASSLDPGQGNEQYF. The CDR3 coding sequence is TGCGCCAGCAGCTTAGACCCAGGACAGGGTAACGAGCAGTACTTC.

This CDR3 reads CASSKLARGRKNTGELFF. CDR3 nucleotide sequence: TGTGCCAGCAGCAAGTTGGCTCGCGGCAGGAAAAACACCGGGGAGCTGTTTTTT. This chain connects TRBV21-1 to TRBJ2-2. TRBV21-1 is a pseudogene. The CDR3 runs to 18 residues.

The DNA of the CDR3 is TGTGCCAGCAGGCTAACAGGGGAGAACACCGGGGAGCTGTTTTTT. This translates into CASRLTGENTGELFF. The chain joins TRBV11-2 to TRBJ2-2; TRBD1 agrees at 7 bases. CDR1 and CDR2 (germline): SGHAT, FQNNGV. This CDR3 is 15 amino acids long. With V trimmed by 6 bases and J by 1 base, 5 bases remained unmatched. Full variable domain (remainder filled in from reference TRBV11-2 and TRBJ2-2): EAGVAQSPRYKIIEKRQSVAFWCNPISGHATLYWYQQILGQGPKLLIQFQNNGVVDDSQLPKDRFSAERLKGVDSTLKIQPAKLEDSAVYLCASRLTGENTGELFFGEGSRLTVL.

The genes are TRBV10-2 and TRBJ1-5, with a possible D match to TRBD1 (5 bases). V shed 2 bases and J shed 1 base, with 9 bases lying between them. The CDR3 sequence is 15 residues long. In germline, CDR1 is WSHSY, CDR2 SAAADI. The CDR3 DNA follows: TGCGCCAGCAGTGAGATAGGGGACAGCAATCAGCCCCAGCATTTT. This codes for CASSEIGDSNQPQHF.

The J gene is TRBJ2-5, the V gene TRBV25-1; D is unresolved. Germline V gene lookup returns CDR1 MGHDK and CDR2 SYGVNS. V shed 5 bases and J shed 0 bases, with 13 bases lying between them. The CDR3 has 15 amino acids. The CDR3 loop reads CASSRDTEYQETQYF. As DNA, the CDR3 is TGTGCCAGCAGTAGAGATACAGAGTACCAAGAGACCCAGTACTTC.

This clonotype has a handful of counts. The V and J genes are TRBV7-6 and TRBJ2-3, with 8 bases aligning to TRBD2. With 2 bases clipped from V and 1 base from J, the junction kept 11 bases outside the gene matches. CDR3 length: 18 residues. Germline assignment: CDR1 SGHVS and CDR2 FNYEAQ. CDR3 nucleotides: TGTGCCAGCAGCTTAATTGCCGGGCGAGCGGGGGGCACAGATACGCAGTATTTT. Protein: CASSLIAGRAGGTDTQYF.

This clonotype turned up a few times. The J gene is TRBJ2-1, the V gene TRBV12-3 or TRBV12-4, with TRBD1 matching 7 bases. The CDR3 length is 17 residues. Trimming cost V 5 bases and J 5 bases; bases outside gene matches: 15. The CDR3 DNA follows: TGTGCCAGCAGTCCTTTCTCCGGGACAGCAACTCACAATGAGCAGTTCTTC. The encoded protein is CASSPFSGTATHNEQFF.

This clonotype was picked up many times. The chain employs TRBV12-5 and TRBJ1-4; 11 bases are shared with TRBD1. The V segment lost 1 base and the J segment 5 bases; nucleotides outside the gene matches: 0. This CDR3 is built from 15 residues. From germline, CDR1 is LGHNT and CDR2 FRNRAP. The CDR3 sequence is CASGLGDRGNEKLFF. As DNA, the CDR3 is TGTGCTAGTGGTTTGGGGGACAGGGGGAATGAAAAACTGTTTTTT.

This clonotype was detected only a few times. The chain joins TRBV20-1 to TRBJ2-5, with 11 positions matching TRBD2. The ends lost 8 bases at V and 2 bases at J; junction bases unmatched: 7. The germline CDR1 and CDR2 sequences are DFQATT and SNEGSKA (reference sequence). This CDR3 is 14 amino acids long. CDR3 nucleotide sequence: TGCAGTTACACTAGCGGGGGTCCTCAAGAGACCCAGTACTTC. As protein: CSYTSGGPQETQYF.

This clonotype was observed many times. V gene TRBV18 combines with J gene TRBJ1-1; a weak D match, TRBD1 (5 bases). The ends were cut back, 2 bases at V and 8 bases at J, with 18 bases in the middle. The CDR3 spans 15 residues. Germline assignment: CDR1 KGHSH and CDR2 LQKENI. The CDR3 nucleotides are TGTGCCAGCTCACCATGGGGCAGGGCGGAAAACGAAGCTTTCTTT. This encodes CASSPWGRAENEAFF.

This chain connects TRBV11-2 to TRBJ2-3; D gene unclear. From germline, CDR1 is SGHAT and CDR2 FQNNGV. CDR3 length equals 12 residues. Trimming took 5 bases from V and 2 from J, leaving 5 bases between them. The DNA for the CDR3 is TGTGCCAGCAGCCGGGCCACAGATACGCAGTATTTT. This encodes CASSRATDTQYF. The whole variable domain, filled in from reference TRBV11-2 and TRBJ2-3, reads EAGVAQSPRYKIIEKRQSVAFWCNPISGHATLYWYQQILGQGPKLLIQFQNNGVVDDSQLPKDRFSAERLKGVDSTLKIQPAKLEDSAVYLCASSRATDTQYFGPGTRLTVL.

The sample holds a few counts of this clonotype. For the CDR3, the DNA is TGTGCCAGCAGTCTAGGGGGACAGGGGGTGAAGACGCAGTATTTT. Its protein is CASSLGGQGVKTQYF. This chain uses TRBV27 with TRBJ2-3; TRBD1 aligns across 11 bases. Germline-derived CDR1 and CDR2 are MNHEY and SMNVEV (reference sequence). V shed 5 bases, J shed 9 bases, and the junction held 10 bases outside the gene matches. The CDR3 runs to 15 residues.

This clonotype occurred a few times. The chain uses TRBV7-2 and TRBJ1-2, with 11 bases identical to TRBD1. Germline V lookup: CDR1 SGHTA, CDR2 FQGNSA. V lost 1 base and J lost 4; bases outside the gene matches: 2. CDR3 length: 15 amino acids. The CDR3 DNA is TGTGCCAGCAGCTTAGGGGGGACAGGGGGCTATGGCTACACCTTC. Its translation: CASSLGGTGGYGYTF.

J is TRBJ2-7 and V is TRBV7-2; D perhaps matches TRBD2 (5 bases). Germline assignment: CDR1 SGHTA and CDR2 FQGNSA. The CDR3 sequence is 14 residues long. V was trimmed by 3 bases and J by 4 bases, leaving 13 bases between them. CDR3 in amino acids: CASSLGGSQYEQYF. In DNA, the CDR3 is TGTGCCAGCAGCTTGGGCGGGTCGCAGTACGAGCAGTACTTC.

V and J are TRBV6-5 and TRBJ1-4, with 9 positions matching TRBD1. V lost 0 bases to trimming and J lost 6 bases; unmatched junction nucleotides: 5. The CDR3 extends over 16 amino acids. CDR1 and CDR2 from the germline V gene are MNHEY and SVGAGI. The CDR3 region is CASSYSSDRGYEKLFF. In DNA form, the CDR3 reads TGTGCCAGCAGTTACTCGTCGGACAGGGGATATGAAAAACTGTTTTTT.

The gene calls are TRBV7-9 and TRBJ1-2; no definite D call. Germline V gene lookup returns CDR1 SEHNR and CDR2 FQNEAQ (reference sequence). This CDR3 contains 12 residues. The V gene lost 5 bases and the J gene lost 8 bases, with 12 bases spanning the gap. The CDR3 bases are TGTGCCAGCAGCATCGAAGCGCGGGGCTACACCTTC. It is translated as CASSIEARGYTF.

In its sample, this clonotype was seen a few times. The chain carries TRBV27 and TRBJ1-4; perhaps TRBD1 as D (6 bases). This CDR3 region has 17 residues. The germline V and J ends were trimmed by 6 bases and 1 base, with 18 bases remaining between them. Germline lookup yields CDR1 MNHEY and CDR2 SMNVEV (reference sequence). CDR3 in amino acids: CASSPDRQEGTNEKLFF. The CDR3 DNA is TGTGCCAGCAGCCCCGACAGGCAGGAGGGAACTAATGAAAAACTGTTTTTT.

Details on this clonotype: Compared with germline, one end of the junction differs, possibly owing to a read error. The chain is built from TRBV7-9 and TRBJ2-5, with D perhaps TRBD1 (6 bases). There are 14 residues in the CDR3. The germline V gene has CDR1 SEHNR and CDR2 FQNEAQ (reference sequence). CDR3 coding DNA: TGTGCTAGCAGCCACCCGGACAGTGAAGAGACCCAGTACTTC. This encodes CASSHPDSEETQYF.

This clonotype was seen ten or more times. This chain connects TRBV4-3 to TRBJ1-6, with no clear D. This CDR3 spans 17 amino acids. Germline lookup yields CDR1 LGHNA and CDR2 YSLEER. The ends were cut back, 0 bases at V and 4 bases at J, with 13 bases in the middle. CDR3: CASSQDESGDYNSPLHF. The CDR3 DNA sequence: TGCGCCAGCAGCCAAGATGAGTCAGGCGATTATAATTCACCCCTCCACTTT.

J is TRBJ2-3 and V is TRBV29-1; 12 bases are a match to TRBD2. The CDR3 is made up of 14 amino acids. Germline loops: CDR1 SQVTM, CDR2 ANQGSEA. Trimming removed 8 bases from V and 5 bases from J; junction bases left unmatched: 8. CDR3 region: CSIRLAGAVDTQYF. In nucleotides, the CDR3 is TGCAGCATACGACTAGCGGGAGCGGTAGATACGCAGTATTTT.

This clonotype was seen a handful of times. The chain uses TRBV5-5 and TRBJ2-1; TRBD2 matches 12 bases. Unmatched junction bases numbered 4, after V lost 0 bases and J lost 9 bases. This CDR3 is 15 amino acids long. Germline V lookup: CDR1 SGHKS, CDR2 YYEKEE (reference sequence). The CDR3 region is CASSLAGTSGLEQFF. The CDR3 nucleotides are TGTGCCAGCAGCTTGGCCGGGACTAGCGGGCTTGAGCAGTTCTTC.

This clonotype was seen ten or more times. The chain carries TRBV9 and TRBJ1-4; no clear D. Trimming pared 0 bases from V and 7 bases from J, leaving 16 bases between. This CDR3 contains 16 residues. Germline V gives CDR1 SGDLS, CDR2 YYNGEE. CDR3 DNA sequence: TGTGCCAGCAGCGTAGCTTCTCGCTTAACAACTGAAAAACTGTTTTTT. This translates into CASSVASRLTTEKLFF.

This chain uses TRBV6-6 with TRBJ2-2; TRBD2 might be the D (5 bases). In germline, CDR1 is MNHNY, CDR2 SVGAGI (reference sequence). The V and J ends lost 0 bases and 4 bases respectively, with 9 bases between them. This CDR3 is 15 amino acids long. The CDR3 spells CASSYSDYSTGELFF. CDR3 bases: TGTGCCAGCAGTTACTCCGACTATAGCACCGGGGAGCTGTTTTTT.

This clonotype was recorded at least ten times. The chain couples TRBV6-1 to TRBJ1-1, with D perhaps TRBD1 (6 bases). This CDR3 is 15 amino acids long. V lost 2 bases to trimming and J lost 8 bases, with 18 bases between them. Germline V CDR1 and CDR2: MNHNS, SASEGT. CDR3 in DNA: TGTGCCAGCAGTGAAATAATGGGGACACGCGACGAAGCTTTCTTT. Protein sequence: CASSEIMGTRDEAFF.

This chain uses TRBV6-2 or TRBV6-3 with TRBJ2-7; TRBD1 aligns across 7 bases. The length of the CDR3 is 18 residues. The V segment lost 2 bases and the J segment 6 bases; nucleotides outside the gene matches: 19. Germline V CDR1 and CDR2: MNHEY, SVGEGT. CDR3 coding DNA: TGTGCCAGCAGTTACCACCGACAGGGCCCGAGAAACTCGGGCGAGCAGTACTTC. Translation gives CASSYHRQGPRNSGEQYF.

This clonotype has ten or more counts. The gene calls are TRBV7-9 and TRBJ2-4, with D possibly TRBD1 on 6 matching bases. CDR1 is SEHNR and CDR2 is FQNEAQ in the germline V gene (reference sequence). CDR3 length: 15 residues. Trimming removed 6 bases at V and 2 bases at J, with 14 bases between. The CDR3, as DNA: TGTGCCAGCAGTCAACCTCAGGGGCCCAAAAACATTCAGTACTTC. Translating gives CASSQPQGPKNIQYF.

In this sample, this clonotype turned up a few times. The chain has TRBV5-6 and TRBJ2-7, with 11 nucleotides matching TRBD2. Germline lookup yields CDR1 SGHDT and CDR2 YYEEEE. The CDR3 runs to 14 residues. V dropped 7 bases and J dropped 2; count of bases not matched to a gene: 5. CDR3 coding DNA: TGTGCCAGCGATCTAGCGGGGGGTCCCTACGAGCAGTACTTC. Protein sequence: CASDLAGGPYEQYF.

This clonotype was found many times. The genes are TRBV5-1 and TRBJ2-2, with TRBD1 matching 8 bases. The junction had 1 base not matched to a gene; V was cut back by 1 base and J by 5 bases. There are 14 residues in the CDR3. Germline-derived CDR1 and CDR2 are SGHRS and YFSETQ. The CDR3, as DNA: TGCGCCAGCAGCTTGACAGGGGGTACCGGGGAGCTGTTTTTT. It is translated as CASSLTGGTGELFF.

At least ten counts were recorded for this clonotype. This chain uses TRBV10-3 with TRBJ2-3, with 8 bases fitting TRBD2. Germline trimming cut 2 bases from V and 1 base from J; bases unmatched to any gene: 5. CDR1 is ENHRY and CDR2 is SYGVKD in the germline V gene. The CDR3 contains 16 residues. The CDR3 here is CAISEKGAGGTDTQYF. The CDR3 bases are TGTGCCATCAGTGAGAAGGGAGCGGGAGGCACAGATACGCAGTATTTT.